The sequence of this T cell receptor beta chain was determined in a study of CD8+CD57+ T cells in acquired aplastic anemia. Overall study: Sorting CD4+ and CD8+ cells gave DNA averaging roughly 3.2 ug.

The CDR3 contains 15 residues. CDR1 and CDR2 (germline): ENHRY, SYGVKD. The ends lost 6 bases at V and 3 bases at J; junction bases unmatched: 2. The template used for profiling TCR beta VDJ and CDR3 was genomic DNA. Via MiXCR, TCRdb re-called the reads, giving one row per CDR3 protein. Altogether about 160,000 distinct CDR3 sequences are present, roughly 40% being singletons, with the ten largest covering under 1.2%. The sample taken for sequencing was sorted CD4+, CD8+, or CD8+CD57+ T cells (not recorded which) from PBMCs. The J gene is TRBJ2-2, the V gene TRBV10-3; 12 nucleotides line up with TRBD2. This receptor was taken from a human donor in good health. The CDR3 sequence: CAIRGLAGDTGELFF. The DNA of the CDR3 is TGTGCCATCAGGGGACTAGCGGGTGACACCGGGGAGCTGTTTTTT.